This entry concerns a single TCR beta chain. The antigen is undetermined. The sample is drawn from a study of OX40 agonist ivuxolimab in advanced cancers. Study information: Partial response was recorded in three patients: one hepatocellular carcinoma and two cutaneous melanoma cases. Notes on the study in general: CD8+ T cells showed, on average, more clonal expansion than CD4+ cells.

If patients had autoimmune disease history or systemic immunosuppression, they were excluded. Repertoires were generated with immunoSEQ multiplex PCR, while TCRdb's copy carries only in-frame clones and drops some. Among just over 40,000 clones listed, about 91% were seen once. Looked up from germline, CDR1 is SGHDT and CDR2 is YYEEEE. The CDR3 sequence is 13 residues long. J lost 7 bases, V lost 4 bases, and 5 bases had no gene match. This sample comprised CD4+ or CD8+ T cells sorted from blood, obtained in a trial of the OX40 agonist ivuxolimab. The V call is TRBV5-6, the J call TRBJ2-1; 7 nucleotides align to TRBD2. The sequence came from an adult with an advanced solid tumor such as melanoma, head and neck, liver or kidney cancer. In DNA, the CDR3 is TGTGCCAGCAGCCGACTAGCTAGGAATGAGCAGTTCTTC. Translation gives CASSRLARNEQFF.